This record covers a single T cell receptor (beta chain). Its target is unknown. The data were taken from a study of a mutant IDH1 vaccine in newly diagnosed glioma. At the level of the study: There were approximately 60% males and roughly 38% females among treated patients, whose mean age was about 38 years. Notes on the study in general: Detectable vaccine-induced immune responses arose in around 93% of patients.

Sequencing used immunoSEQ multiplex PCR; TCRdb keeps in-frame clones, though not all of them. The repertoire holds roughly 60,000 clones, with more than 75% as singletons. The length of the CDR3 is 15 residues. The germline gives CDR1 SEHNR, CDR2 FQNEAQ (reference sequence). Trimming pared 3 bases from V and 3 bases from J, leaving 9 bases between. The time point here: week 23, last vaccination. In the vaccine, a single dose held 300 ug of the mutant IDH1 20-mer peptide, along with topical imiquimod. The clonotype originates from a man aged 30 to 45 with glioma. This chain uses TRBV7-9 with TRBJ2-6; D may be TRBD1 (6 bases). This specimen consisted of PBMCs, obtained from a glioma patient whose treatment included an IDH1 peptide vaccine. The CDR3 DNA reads TGTGCCAGCAGCTTGAACAGGGTTGGGGCCAACGTCCTGACTTTC. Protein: CASSLNRVGANVLTF.